This T cell receptor beta chain was identified in a study of cytomegalovirus exposure and HLA in healthy donors. The PCR contained 60 Vbeta and 13 Jbeta primers. Method: immunoSEQ multiplex PCR; TCRdb's copy keeps in-frame clones and lacks some. The table records around 81,000 clones, over 55% of them present only once. V lost 5 bases to trimming and J lost 7 bases, with 20 bases between them. Germline loops: CDR1 SGHAT, CDR2 FQNNGV. CDR3 size: 15 residues. Study results and caveats: A later analysis revealed that TCR association rates differed between HLA loci, peaking at DRB1 and bottoming out at HLA-C. Most TCR sequences proved rare, with some public TCRs found in many donors. Most subjects' HLA-A and HLA-B alleles were reportedly predicted from TCR beta sequences.

Only one count was recorded for this clone. The target antigen is unknown. The gene calls are TRBV11-2 and TRBJ2-5; the D gene is possibly TRBD1 (5 bases). This sequence was found in a man aged 25-40 years in good health and CMV-seropositive. Material: PBMCs. In nucleotides, the CDR3 is TGTGCCAGCAGCGAAAGGGGTCTCCATATATCGACCCAGTACTTC. Amino acids: CASSERGLHISTQYF. Supplemented by reference TRBV11-2 and TRBJ2-5, the full variable domain reads EAGVAQSPRYKIIEKRQSVAFWCNPISGHATLYWYQQILGQGPKLLIQFQNNGVVDDSQLPKDRFSAERLKGVDSTLKIQPAKLEDSAVYLCASSERGLHISTQYFGPGTRLLVL.